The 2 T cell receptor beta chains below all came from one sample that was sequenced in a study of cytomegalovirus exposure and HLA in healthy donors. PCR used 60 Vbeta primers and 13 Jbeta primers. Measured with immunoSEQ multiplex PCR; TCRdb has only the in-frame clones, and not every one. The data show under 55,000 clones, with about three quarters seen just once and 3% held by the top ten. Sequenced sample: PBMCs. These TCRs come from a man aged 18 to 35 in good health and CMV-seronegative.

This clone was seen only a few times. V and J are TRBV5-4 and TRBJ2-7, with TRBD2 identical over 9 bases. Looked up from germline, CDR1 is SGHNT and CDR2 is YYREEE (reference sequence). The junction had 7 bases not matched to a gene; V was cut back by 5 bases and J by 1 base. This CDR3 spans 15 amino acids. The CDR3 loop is CASSPYSGRSYEQYF. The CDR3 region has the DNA TGTGCCAGCAGTCCATATAGCGGGAGATCCTACGAGCAGTACTTC.

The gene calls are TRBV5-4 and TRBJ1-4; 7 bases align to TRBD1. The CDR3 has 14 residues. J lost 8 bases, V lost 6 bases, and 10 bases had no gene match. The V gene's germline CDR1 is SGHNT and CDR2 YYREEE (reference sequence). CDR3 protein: CASTRGGRGEKLFF. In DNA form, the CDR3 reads TGTGCCAGCACCCGAGGGGGCAGAGGCGAAAAACTGTTTTTT.